The rows below give T cell receptor beta chains drawn from one sample of a study of blood T cell repertoires in COVID-19. The data were produced by immunoSEQ multiplex PCR, yet TCRdb's version contains in-frame clones alone and is incomplete. The repertoire holds approximately 58,000 clones, approximately 75% seen once, with 30% to 40% in the top ten. Sequencing was carried out using peripheral blood. The origin of the receptors is a man aged 60 to 69 with COVID-19, enrolled during active disease. CDR3s include the opening cysteine and the closing phenylalanine or tryptophan. Each record gives: D gene, V gene, CDR3 length, J gene, CDR3 protein. D genes are given only for firm matches.

D: TRBD2
V: TRBV29-1
length: 12
J: TRBJ2-1
CDR3: CSVREGPNEQFF

D: -
V: TRBV7-9
length: 15
J: TRBJ1-1
CDR3: CASSLDGQMNTEAFF

D: -
V: TRBV7-3
length: 15
J: TRBJ2-2
CDR3: CASSLGRSNTGELFF

D: TRBD1
V: TRBV6-5
length: 12
J: TRBJ1-1
CDR3: CASSRGDTEAFF

D: -
V: TRBV2
length: 16
J: TRBJ1-3
CDR3: CASSVVQAEGGNTIYF

D: TRBD2
V: TRBV13
length: 15
J: TRBJ2-7
CDR3: CASSASTSGEPEQYF

D: TRBD2
V: TRBV29-1
length: 13
J: TRBJ2-1
CDR3: CTLRLAGSDEQFF

D: -
V: TRBV12-3/TRBV12-4
length: 12
J: TRBJ2-3
CDR3: CASSFSADTQYF

D: TRBD1
V: TRBV6-6
length: 15
J: TRBJ1-1
CDR3: CASSDRGLMNTEAFF

D: -
V: TRBV11-2
length: 12
J: TRBJ1-5
CDR3: CASSSQGQPQHF

D: TRBD1
V: TRBV3-1/TRBV3-2
length: 14
J: TRBJ1-1
CDR3: CASGHSDRGFKAFF

D: -
V: TRBV6-5
length: 12
J: TRBJ2-1
CDR3: CASRQAYGEQFF

D: TRBD2
V: TRBV7-9
length: 16
J: TRBJ2-7
CDR3: CASSPDGGRVPYEQYF

D: TRBD1
V: TRBV13
length: 16
J: TRBJ2-2
CDR3: CASSFIRTGATGELFF

D: TRBD1
V: TRBV5-4
length: 15
J: TRBJ1-2
CDR3: CASSQTGGILSGYTF

D: TRBD1
V: TRBV5-1
length: 14
J: TRBJ1-2
CDR3: CASNPTGTGNGYTF

D: TRBD1
V: TRBV27
length: 15
J: TRBJ1-1
CDR3: CASSLWTGTGAEAFF

D: TRBD2
V: TRBV2
length: 18
J: TRBJ2-2
CDR3: CASSPYGRGARVTGELFF

D: TRBD1
V: TRBV7-2
length: 15
J: TRBJ2-2
CDR3: CASSFRTGGTGELFF

D: -
V: TRBV7-9
length: 15
J: TRBJ2-2
CDR3: CASSLVGGYTGELFF

D: -
V: TRBV11-1
length: 15
J: TRBJ2-6
CDR3: CASSLGSSGANVLTF

D: TRBD2
V: TRBV30
length: 14
J: TRBJ2-3
CDR3: CAWGSGRARNTQYF

D: TRBD2
V: TRBV2
length: 14
J: TRBJ2-5
CDR3: CASSVGGGWETQYF

D: -
V: TRBV30
length: 13
J: TRBJ1-5
CDR3: CAWSAQGGQPQHF

D: -
V: TRBV6-5
length: 14
J: TRBJ1-6
CDR3: CASTLNLGDSPLHF

D: -
V: TRBV10-3
length: 16
J: TRBJ2-1
CDR3: CAISESIGGANNEQFF

D: TRBD1
V: TRBV5-4
length: 16
J: TRBJ2-3
CDR3: CASSRSGQGASGTQYF

D: -
V: TRBV18
length: 15
J: TRBJ1-6
CDR3: CASSPRMGPDSPLHF

D: TRBD1
V: TRBV27
length: 14
J: TRBJ2-7
CDR3: CASSLYGTAYEQYF

D: -
V: TRBV5-1
length: 14
J: TRBJ2-3
CDR3: CASSLVRGTDTQYF

D: -
V: TRBV7-3
length: 14
J: TRBJ2-5
CDR3: CASSQVAGLATQYF

D: TRBD2
V: TRBV12-5
length: 16
J: TRBJ2-7
CDR3: CASGSPASGYSYEQYF

D: -
V: TRBV6-5
length: 15
J: TRBJ1-3
CDR3: CASSDQGGSGNTIYF

D: TRBD2
V: TRBV29-1
length: 16
J: TRBJ2-3
CDR3: CSVITRLAGSSDTQYF

D: -
V: TRBV7-2
length: 15
J: TRBJ2-5
CDR3: CASSLYPGQQETQYF

D: TRBD2
V: TRBV10-1
length: 14
J: TRBJ2-5
CDR3: CASSGGGLLETQYF

D: TRBD2
V: TRBV7-6
length: 17
J: TRBJ2-5
CDR3: CASSLPSGGRGAETQYF

D: -
V: TRBV12-1
length: 14
J: TRBJ1-2
CDR3: CASSTNRFDYGYTF

D: -
V: TRBV27
length: 16
J: TRBJ2-1
CDR3: CASNKRRDPPYNEQFF

D: TRBD1
V: TRBV6-2/TRBV6-3
length: 14
J: TRBJ2-7
CDR3: CASSYGTGKNEQYF

D: -
V: TRBV6-1
length: 13
J: TRBJ1-5
CDR3: CASSEAQAQPQHF